This T cell receptor (beta chain) was documented in a study of shared clonotypes between healthy human individuals. Whole-study findings and limits: In this cohort, only blood was sampled, and tissue repertoires likely differ.

Trimming took off 0 bases at V and 6 bases at J, with 12 bases between the two ends. In germline, CDR1 is LNHDA, CDR2 SQIVND (reference sequence). This CDR3 has 15 residues. In regard to this clone: What it binds is unknown.

In the original workflow: Filtering differed, since immunoSEQ gave only junction sequences and no quality scores. The assay was immunoSEQ multiplex PCR, and TCRdb's table has in-frame clones only and misses some. That table furnishes V, J and clone size, whereas the DNA furnished D and trimming. The top ten hold approximately 13% of the sample, which has 530,000 or so clones, about 75% seen once. This sequence was found in a middle-aged woman in good health. Some clones in this sample may be carry-over from other donors' samples. This rearrangement joins TRBV19 to TRBJ1-5; D is perhaps TRBD1 (5 bases). Sequencing used PBMCs. CDR3 bases: TGTGCCAGTAGTATAGATCTGTGGGACCGTCAGCCCCAGCATTTT. Its translation: CASSIDLWDRQPQHF.